This TCR beta chain emerged from a study of shared clonotypes between healthy human individuals. In the study overall: The composition of the donors was a couple of women and a few men aged 18 to 49. Study-level results: Large depth notwithstanding, sorted-subset sequencing proved incomplete by rarefaction. Sharing across four donors was highest in naive CD4 (about 5%) and lowest in memory CD8 (roughly 0.4%).

Only in-frame clones appear in the TCRdb table, and some are missing; sequencing was by immunoSEQ multiplex PCR. Among about 1.4 million clones, roughly 96% were seen once, and the ten largest hold roughly 1.2%. The donor population consisted of healthy HIV-negative adults with no recent acute infections or vaccinations. This clone came up once. The antigen remains undetermined. Trimming left V 3 bases short and J 5 bases short, with 11 bases between. The CDR3 length is 14 residues. CDR1 and CDR2 from the germline V gene are MDHEN and SYDVKM. The sequenced sample consisted of naive CD4+ T cells sorted from blood. This sample's subset: CD45RA+ positively selected. The sequence came from a man aged 25 to 40 in good health. The rearrangement joins TRBV28 to TRBJ2-1; D unclear. The CDR3: CASSFSPLNNEQFF. The CDR3 DNA is TGTGCCAGCAGTTTCTCCCCATTGAACAATGAGCAGTTCTTC.